This TCR beta chain was profiled in a study of T cells in Graves' hyperthyroidism and ophthalmopathy. Overall study context: The authors collected peripheral blood at initial diagnosis, before any treatment.

This CDR3 contains 17 residues. V lost 4 bases, J lost 2 bases, and 20 bases lay in between. Germline CDR1 MGHRA, CDR2 YSYEKL. The study's findings and limits: Blood held most thyroid clonotypes expanded above 0.001 frequency.

This clonotype has only a few counts. Its target is unknown. Amplification yielded TCR beta CDR3 regions, with RNA transcripts as the source. The primer set for the first-round RT-PCR of the TCR CDR3 was HTBI. Each CDR3 protein is one row after TCRdb ran MiXCR on the multiplex PCR reads. The table has more than 500,000 distinct CDR3 sequences, 15% to 20% seen once. Patients counted as stable if ophthalmopathy did not develop within 18 months. This sample holds PBMCs from roughly 10 ml fresh peripheral blood. The sequencing sample was made of blood. This TCR was recovered from a woman aged 25 to 39 with Graves' hyperthyroidism. This chain joins TRBV4-1 and TRBJ1-2; unclear D gene. CDR3 in DNA: TGCGCCAGCAGCCTGACCCTTCGGGAGAAGGAAAACTATGGCTACACCTTC. This gives the protein CASSLTLREKENYGYTF.